The TCR beta chain described here comes from a study of identical twins. About this clonotype: The target antigen is unknown.

TCRdb used MiXCR to reprocess the 5' RACE reads, holding one entry per CDR3 protein. This table holds roughly 700,000 distinct CDR3 sequences, over 8.5% found once. Study results and limitations: A lower insertion count was a feature of abundant cord blood beta clonotypes, with no such feature in memory repertoires.

Germline CDR1 SGHDT, CDR2 YYEEEE. The CDR3 spans 14 residues. V lost 1 base and J 5 bases, leaving 9 bases between the germline ends. This sample also belongs to another study, concerning yellow fever vaccine responses in identical twins. That report adds: Twins reportedly showed a vaccine T cell response that seemed partly convergent and partly personalized.

Sequenced material: PBMCs. The chain links TRBV5-6 to TRBJ1-4; D unresolved. The TCR sequence derives from a woman in her late teens or twenties in good health. The CDR3 DNA reads TGTGCCAGCAGCTTGAGCAGGATAAATGAAAAACTGTTTTTT. It yields the protein CASSLSRINEKLFF.